This TCR beta chain was profiled in a study of long-term antiretroviral therapy in people with HIV. CDR1 is SGHTA, CDR2 FQGNSA, per germline. The CDR3 sequence is 15 residues long. The V gene lost 5 bases and the J gene lost 0 bases, with 8 bases spanning the gap. On this clone: Its antigen is undetermined.

Findings and caveats of the study: Transplant donor controls retained higher diversity, though diversity increased after ART.

The run of the v3.0 immunoSEQ assay was at survey level. The protocol was immunoSEQ multiplex PCR, while the TCRdb copy is restricted to in-frame clones and leaves out a portion. The table has roughly 28,000 clones, approximately 78% seen once. The chain recombines TRBV7-2 with TRBJ2-6; D might be TRBD2 (5 bases). This sample comprised unsorted PBMCs, obtained 2.9 years after starting antiretroviral therapy. This clonotype was sampled from a man aged 50-60 years with HIV. In DNA, the CDR3 is TGTGCCAGCAGCCCGACTATCTCTGGGGCCAACGTCCTGACTTTC. Translating gives CASSPTISGANVLTF.